Listed below are T cell receptor beta chains from one sample, sequenced in a study of regulatory T cells in long-lasting Graves disease. TCRdb re-called the multiplex PCR reads through MiXCR, storing one row per CDR3 protein. The profile covers about 430,000 distinct CDR3 sequences, with roughly 23% appearing a single time and 14% taken by the ten largest. This specimen consisted of peripheral blood mononuclear cells (PBMCs), obtained when the disease was refractory, from a patient treated with antithyroid drugs. The receptors were sampled from a female donor with Graves disease. Each CDR3 is given with its conserved first and last residue.

>TRBV5-1|TRBJ2-3
CASSITDSSTDTQYF
>TRBV7-9|TRBJ2-7
CATGGGRSEQYF
>TRBV28|TRBJ2-7
CASSPPGSYEQYF
>TRBV18|TRBJ2-5
CASSPPQGAETQYF
>TRBV2|TRBJ2-7
CASSALSGDEQYF
>TRBV5-1|TRBJ2-7
CASSLEGQGWEQYF
>TRBV9|TRBJ1-3
CASNQGGNTIYF
>TRBV7-9|TRBJ2-6
CASSLELALSARSGANVLTF
>TRBV30|TRBJ1-5
CAWSLYSNQPQHF
>TRBV28|TRBJ2-6
CASIGENSGANVLTF
>TRBV9|TRBJ1-2
CASSGNGQGEFGYTF
>TRBV20-1|TRBJ2-7
CSAREVKDRRYEQYF
>TRBV28|TRBJ1-1
CASSFTGNTEAFF
>TRBV5-6|TRBJ1-5
CASSLTPSNQPQHF
>TRBV12-3/TRBV12-4|TRBJ1-4
CASSLYRTGGEKLFF
>TRBV4-2|TRBJ1-4
CASSRARGTGYEKLFF
>TRBV4-1|TRBJ1-2
CASSQDIAINYGYTF
>TRBV28|TRBJ2-7
CASSLPLGGSYEQYF
>TRBV2|TRBJ1-5
CASSEWGNNNQPQHF
>TRBV28|TRBJ1-1
CASTIGTVNTEAFF
>TRBV20-1|TRBJ1-1
CSAIEGTENTEAFF
>TRBV20-1|TRBJ1-1
CSARDREMNTEAFF
>TRBV12-3/TRBV12-4|TRBJ2-7
CASSIGPTRDEQYF
>TRBV11-2|TRBJ2-5
CASSLGRQGKETQYF
>TRBV5-1|TRBJ1-5
CASSLLGHGDKPQHF
>TRBV29-1|TRBJ1-1
CSVVLIPGQGGLSTEAFF
>TRBV29-1|TRBJ2-5
CSVGSETQYF
>TRBV6-5|TRBJ1-2
CASSSTYSYGYTF
>TRBV3-1|TRBJ1-1
CASSQMGAEAFF
>TRBV11-3|TRBJ2-7
CASSLGGDTSGSYEQYF
>TRBV20-1|TRBJ2-7
CSARVGSYEQYF
>TRBV20-1|NA
CSARSAQPVGGVDEQFF
>TRBV27|TRBJ2-7
CASSSLDAYEQYF
>TRBV2|TRBJ2-5
CASKVGSYQETQYF
>TRBV28|TRBJ2-7
CASRKGGKLSEQYF
>TRBV20-1|TRBJ1-6
CSARNAREANNSPLHF
>TRBV19|TRBJ1-5
CASSIKVPNQPQHF
>TRBV30|TRBJ1-5
CAWSVRQGSNQPQHF